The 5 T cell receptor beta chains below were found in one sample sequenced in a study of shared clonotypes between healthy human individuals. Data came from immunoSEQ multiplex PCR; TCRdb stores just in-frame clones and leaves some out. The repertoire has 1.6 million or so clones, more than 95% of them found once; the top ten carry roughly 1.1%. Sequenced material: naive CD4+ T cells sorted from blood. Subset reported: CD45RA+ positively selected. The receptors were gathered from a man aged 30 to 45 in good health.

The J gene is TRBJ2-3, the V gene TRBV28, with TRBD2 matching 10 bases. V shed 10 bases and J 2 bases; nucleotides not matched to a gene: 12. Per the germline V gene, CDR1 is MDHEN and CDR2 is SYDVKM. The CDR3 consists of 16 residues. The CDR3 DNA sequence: TGTGCCACCCTCCTTAGCGGGAGGTTTCTCACAGATACGCAGTATTTT. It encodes CATLLSGRFLTDTQYF.

The CDR3 sequence is CASSLDRTALGNQPQHF. CDR3 bases: TGTGCCAGCAGCTTAGATCGAACAGCGCTAGGCAATCAGCCCCAGCATTTT. The chain joins TRBV11-2 to TRBJ1-5; D remains ambiguous. Deletions cut 0 bases from V and 2 bases from J, with 14 bases between. Germline CDR1 SGHAT, CDR2 FQNNGV. The CDR3 runs to 17 residues.

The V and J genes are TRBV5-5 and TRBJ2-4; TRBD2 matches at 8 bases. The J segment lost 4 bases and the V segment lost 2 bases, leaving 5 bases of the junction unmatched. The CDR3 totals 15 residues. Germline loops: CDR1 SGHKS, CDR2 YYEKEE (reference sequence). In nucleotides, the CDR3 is TGTGCCAGCAGCTTCGGGAGGGGAGATAAAAACATTCAGTACTTC. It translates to CASSFGRGDKNIQYF.

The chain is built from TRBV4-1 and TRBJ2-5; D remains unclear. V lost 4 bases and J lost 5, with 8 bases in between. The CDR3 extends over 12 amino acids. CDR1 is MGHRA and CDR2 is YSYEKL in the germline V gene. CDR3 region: CASSRVGETQYF. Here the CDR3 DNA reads TGCGCCAGCAGCCGAGTCGGGGAGACCCAGTACTTC.

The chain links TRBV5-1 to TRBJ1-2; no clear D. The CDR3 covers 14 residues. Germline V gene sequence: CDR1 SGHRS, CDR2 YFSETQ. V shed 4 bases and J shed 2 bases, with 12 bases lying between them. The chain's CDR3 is CASSLSPGNYGYTF. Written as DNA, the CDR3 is TGCGCCAGCAGCCTAAGTCCCGGGAACTATGGCTACACCTTC.